These 10 T cell receptor beta chains were sequenced from one sample in a study of blood T cell repertoires in COVID-19. Repertoires were generated with immunoSEQ multiplex PCR, while TCRdb's copy carries only in-frame clones and drops some. The table records around 100,000 clones, 85% to 90% of them present only once. What was sequenced was peripheral blood. Every receptor here comes from a woman of 80 years or more with acute or convalescent COVID-19.

V and J are TRBV5-6 and TRBJ2-5; D remains ambiguous. The CDR3 runs 14 residues. The germline V gene encodes CDR1 SGHDT and CDR2 YYEEEE. Trimming removed 0 bases from V and 2 bases from J, with 8 bases in between. The CDR3 protein is CASSLASIQETQYF. Here the CDR3 DNA reads TGTGCCAGCAGCTTGGCCAGTATTCAAGAGACCCAGTACTTC. The variable domain in full, completed from reference TRBV5-6 and TRBJ2-5, reads DAGVTQSPTHLIKTRGQQVTLRCSPKSGHDTVSWYQQALGQGPQFIFQYYEEEERQRGNFPDRFSGHQFPNYSSELNVNALLLGDSALYLCASSLASIQETQYFGPGTRLLVL.

This clone was detected only once. This sequence joins TRBV13 and TRBJ1-2; the D gene is possibly TRBD1 (5 bases). Germline V gene sequence: CDR1 PRHDT, CDR2 FYEKMQ (reference sequence). V was cut by 2 bases and J by 2 bases, with 12 bases left in between. This CDR3 comprises 15 residues. CDR3 sequence reads: CASSLRGSPNYGYTF. The CDR3 DNA reads TGTGCCAGCAGCTTAAGGGGCAGCCCAAACTATGGCTACACCTTC.

The chain combines TRBV2 with TRBJ1-3, with D uncertain. With 4 bases removed from V and 3 bases from J, the gap between germline ends came to 10 bases. Germline-derived CDR1 and CDR2 are SNHLY and FYNNEI. The CDR3 loop spans 14 amino acids. The CDR3 DNA reads as TGTGCCAGCAGTGCTAGCAACGGTGGAAACACCATATATTTT. Its protein product is CASSASNGGNTIYF.

The genes are TRBV7-9 and TRBJ1-1, with TRBD1 matching over 10 bases. Germline lookup yields CDR1 SEHNR and CDR2 FQNEAQ (reference sequence). J gave up 5 bases and V 5 bases, and 14 bases lay outside the gene matches. The CDR3 runs to 17 residues. The CDR3 spells CASSTRQGAMLGTEAFF. The CDR3 coding sequence is TGTGCCAGCAGCACCCGACAGGGGGCCATGTTGGGAACTGAAGCTTTCTTT.

The chain combines TRBV15 with TRBJ1-2; D unclear. The CDR3 covers 15 residues. Germline CDR1 is LNHNV and CDR2 is YYDKDF (reference sequence). V lost 0 bases, J lost 5 bases, and 13 bases lay in between. The chain's CDR3 is CATSRDQRGRYGYTF. The CDR3, as DNA: TGTGCCACCAGCAGAGATCAACGGGGTCGGTATGGCTACACCTTC.

This clone was detected once. The V gene is TRBV3-1 (or the pseudogene TRBV3-2), the J gene TRBJ2-3, with 8 positions matching TRBD2. The CDR3 is 15 amino acids. Trimming took 4 bases from V and 2 from J; bases not matched to a gene: 5. Germline V gene data show CDR1 as LGHDT and CDR2 as YNNKEL (reference sequence). This chain's CDR3 is CASSLQLAVTDTQYF. CDR3 DNA: TGTGCCAGCAGCCTGCAACTAGCGGTCACAGATACGCAGTATTTT.

The chain couples TRBV15 to TRBJ1-4; D uncertain. CDR1 is LNHNV and CDR2 is YYDKDF in the germline V gene (reference sequence). This CDR3 is built from 15 residues. V shed 1 base and J shed 2 bases, with 8 bases lying between them. The CDR3 sequence: CATSRAGGTNEKLFF. The CDR3 nucleotides read TGTGCCACCAGCAGAGCGGGAGGGACTAATGAAAAACTGTTTTTT.

V usage is TRBV3-1 (or the pseudogene TRBV3-2) and J usage is TRBJ1-4; TRBD1 matches at 10 bases. The CDR3 extends over 17 amino acids. J lost 7 bases, V lost 6 bases, and 14 bases had no gene match. The germline V gene encodes CDR1 LGHDT and CDR2 YNNKEL (reference sequence). The CDR3 DNA follows: TGTGCCAGCAGTCAACGGGACAGGGGTTTTTTGGGTGAAAAACTGTTTTTT. This gives the protein CASSQRDRGFLGEKLFF.

The rearrangement joins TRBV2 to TRBJ2-1, with a possible D match to TRBD2 (6 bases). Trimming took 9 bases from V and 0 from J, leaving 12 bases between them. The CDR3 loop spans 14 amino acids. Germline V gene lookup returns CDR1 SNHLY and CDR2 FYNNEI. The DNA for the CDR3 is TGTGCCAGTTGCGGGGTTCCCTCCTACAATGAGCAGTTCTTC. As protein: CASCGVPSYNEQFF.

This chain joins TRBV2 and TRBJ1-5; 9 bases line up with TRBD1. The CDR3 has 15 amino acids. V was clipped by 6 bases and J by 1 base; unmatched bases: 4. CDR1 is SNHLY, CDR2 FYNNEI, per germline. CDR3 residues: CASRSTGGSNQPQHF. The CDR3, as DNA: TGTGCCAGCAGAAGCACAGGGGGCAGCAATCAGCCCCAGCATTTT.